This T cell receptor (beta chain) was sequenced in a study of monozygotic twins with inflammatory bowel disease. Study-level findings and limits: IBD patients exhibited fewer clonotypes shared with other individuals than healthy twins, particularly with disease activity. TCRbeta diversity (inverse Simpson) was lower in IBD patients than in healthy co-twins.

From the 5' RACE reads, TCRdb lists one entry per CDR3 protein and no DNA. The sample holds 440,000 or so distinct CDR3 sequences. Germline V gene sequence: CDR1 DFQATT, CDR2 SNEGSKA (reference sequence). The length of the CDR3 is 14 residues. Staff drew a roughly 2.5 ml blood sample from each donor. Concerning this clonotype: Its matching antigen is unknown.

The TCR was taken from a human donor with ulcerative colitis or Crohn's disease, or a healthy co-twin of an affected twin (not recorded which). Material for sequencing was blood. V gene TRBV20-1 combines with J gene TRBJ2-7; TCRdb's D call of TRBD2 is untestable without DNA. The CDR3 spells CSASSSGAPYEQYF.